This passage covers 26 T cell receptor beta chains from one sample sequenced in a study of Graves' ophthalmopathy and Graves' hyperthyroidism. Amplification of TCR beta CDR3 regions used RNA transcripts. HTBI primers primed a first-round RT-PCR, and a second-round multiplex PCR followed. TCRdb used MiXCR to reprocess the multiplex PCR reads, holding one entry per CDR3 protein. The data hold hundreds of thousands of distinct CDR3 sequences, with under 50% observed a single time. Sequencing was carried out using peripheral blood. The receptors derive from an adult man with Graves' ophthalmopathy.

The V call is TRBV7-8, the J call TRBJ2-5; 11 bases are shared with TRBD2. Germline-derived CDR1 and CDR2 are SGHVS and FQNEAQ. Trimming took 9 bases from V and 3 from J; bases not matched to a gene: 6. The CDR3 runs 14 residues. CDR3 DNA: TGTGCCAGGACCGGACTAGCGGGCGAAGAGACCCAGTACTTC. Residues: CARTGLAGEETQYF.

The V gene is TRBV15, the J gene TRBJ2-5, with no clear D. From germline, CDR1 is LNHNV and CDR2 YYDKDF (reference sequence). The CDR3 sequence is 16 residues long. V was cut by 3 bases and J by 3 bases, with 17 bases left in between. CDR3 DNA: TGTGCCACCAGCAGCTCGTATCGTGCCGGCGAAGAGACCCAGTACTTC. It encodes CATSSSYRAGEETQYF.

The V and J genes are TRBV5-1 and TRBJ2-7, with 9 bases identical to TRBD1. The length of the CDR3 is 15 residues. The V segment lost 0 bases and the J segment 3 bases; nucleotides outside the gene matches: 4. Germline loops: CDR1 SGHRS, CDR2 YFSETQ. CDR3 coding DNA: TGCGCCAGCAGCTTGGCTTGGGACAGGGACTACGAGCAGTACTTC. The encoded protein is CASSLAWDRDYEQYF.

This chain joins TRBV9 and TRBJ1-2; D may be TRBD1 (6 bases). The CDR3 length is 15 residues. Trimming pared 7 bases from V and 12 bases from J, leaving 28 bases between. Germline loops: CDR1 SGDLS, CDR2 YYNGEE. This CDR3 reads CASGPRLQGLAGNTF. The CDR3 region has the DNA TGTGCCAGCGGCCCCCGATTACAGGGTTTGGCTGGAAACACCTTC. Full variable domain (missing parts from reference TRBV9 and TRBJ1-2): DSGVTQTPKHLITATGQRVTLRCSPRSGDLSVYWYQQSLDQGLQFLIQYYNGEERAKGNILERFSAQQFPDLHSELNLSSLELGDSALYFCASGPRLQGLAGNTFGSGTRLTVV.

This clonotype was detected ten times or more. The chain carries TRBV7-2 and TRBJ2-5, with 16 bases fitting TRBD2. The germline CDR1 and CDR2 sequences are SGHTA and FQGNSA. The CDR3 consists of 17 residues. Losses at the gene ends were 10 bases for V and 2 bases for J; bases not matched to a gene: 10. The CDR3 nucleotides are TGTGCCATCGCAACCGGGACTAGCGGGGGGGAACAAGAGACCCAGTACTTC. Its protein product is CAIATGTSGGEQETQYF. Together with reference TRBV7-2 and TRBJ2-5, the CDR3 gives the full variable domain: GAGVSQSPSNKVTEKGKDVELRCDPISGHTALYWYRQSLGQGLEFLIYFQGNSAPDKSGLPSDRFSAERTGGSVSTLTIQRTQQEDSAVYLCAIATGTSGGEQETQYFGPGTRLLVL.

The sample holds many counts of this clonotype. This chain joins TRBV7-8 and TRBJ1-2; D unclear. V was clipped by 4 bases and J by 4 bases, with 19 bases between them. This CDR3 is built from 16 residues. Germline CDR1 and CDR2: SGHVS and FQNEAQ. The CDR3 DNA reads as TGTGCCAGCAGCTCCCCAAACCCGGGAGCCGGCTATGGCTACACCTTC. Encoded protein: CASSSPNPGAGYGYTF.

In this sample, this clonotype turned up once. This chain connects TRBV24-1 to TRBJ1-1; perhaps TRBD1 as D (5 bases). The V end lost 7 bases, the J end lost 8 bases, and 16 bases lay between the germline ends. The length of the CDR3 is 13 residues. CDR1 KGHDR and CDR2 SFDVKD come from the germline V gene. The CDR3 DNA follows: TGTGCCACCAGCCCCAAGACAGTCACGGAAGCTTTCTTT. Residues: CATSPKTVTEAFF.

The CDR3 here is CASIPRGTSGAGETQYF. The CDR3 DNA follows: TGTGCCAGCATACCTCGAGGGACTAGCGGGGCGGGTGAGACCCAGTACTTC. This sequence joins TRBV7-8 and TRBJ2-5; 13 bases map to TRBD2. V dropped 7 bases and J dropped 5; count of bases not matched to a gene: 13. This CDR3 is built from 17 residues. Germline lookup yields CDR1 SGHVS and CDR2 FQNEAQ.

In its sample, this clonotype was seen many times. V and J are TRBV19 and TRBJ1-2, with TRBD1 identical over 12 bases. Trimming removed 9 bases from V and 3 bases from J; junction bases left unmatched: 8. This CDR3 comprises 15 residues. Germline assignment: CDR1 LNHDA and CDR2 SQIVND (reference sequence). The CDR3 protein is CASRDRGRGDYGYTF. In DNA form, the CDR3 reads TGTGCCAGCCGGGACAGGGGGCGAGGGGACTATGGCTACACCTTC. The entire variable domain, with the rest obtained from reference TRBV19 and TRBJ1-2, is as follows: DGGITQSPKYLFRKEGQNVTLSCEQNLNHDAMYWYRQDPGQGLRLIYYSQIVNDFQKGDIAEGYSVSREKKESFPLTVTSAQKNPTAFYLCASRDRGRGDYGYTFGSGTRLTVV.

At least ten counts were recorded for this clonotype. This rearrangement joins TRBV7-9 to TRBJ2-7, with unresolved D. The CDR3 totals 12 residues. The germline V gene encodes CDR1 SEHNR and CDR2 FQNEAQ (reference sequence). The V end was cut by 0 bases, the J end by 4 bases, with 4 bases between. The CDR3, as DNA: TGTGCCAGCAGCTTAGCCGTGTACGAGCAGTACTTC. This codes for CASSLAVYEQYF.

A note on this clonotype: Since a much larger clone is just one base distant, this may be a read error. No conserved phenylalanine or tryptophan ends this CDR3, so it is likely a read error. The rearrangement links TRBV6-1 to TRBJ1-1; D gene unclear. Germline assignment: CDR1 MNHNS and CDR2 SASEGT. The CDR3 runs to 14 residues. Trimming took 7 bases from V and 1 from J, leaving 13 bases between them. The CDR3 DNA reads TGTGCCAGCACCCCTGGACCTCAGAACACTGAAGCTTTCCTT. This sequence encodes CASTPGPQNTEAFL.

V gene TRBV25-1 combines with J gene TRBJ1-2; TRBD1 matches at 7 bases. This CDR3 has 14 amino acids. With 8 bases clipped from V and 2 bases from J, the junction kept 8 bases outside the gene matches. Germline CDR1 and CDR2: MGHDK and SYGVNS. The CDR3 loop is CASVEGTVNYGYTF. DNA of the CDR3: TGTGCCAGCGTGGAGGGGACAGTCAACTATGGCTACACCTTC.

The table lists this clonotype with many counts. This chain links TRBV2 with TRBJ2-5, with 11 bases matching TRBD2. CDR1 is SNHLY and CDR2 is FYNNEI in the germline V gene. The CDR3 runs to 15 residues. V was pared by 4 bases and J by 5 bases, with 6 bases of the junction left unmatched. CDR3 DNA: TGTGCCAGCAGTGCACTAGCGGGGGTTGGGGAGACCCAGTACTTC. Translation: CASSALAGVGETQYF. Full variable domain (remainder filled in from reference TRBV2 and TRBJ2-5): EPEVTQTPSHQVTQMGQEVILRCVPISNHLYFYWYRQILGQKVEFLVSFYNNEISEKSEIFDDQFSVERPDGSNFTLKIRSTKLEDSAMYFCASSALAGVGETQYFGPGTRLLVL.

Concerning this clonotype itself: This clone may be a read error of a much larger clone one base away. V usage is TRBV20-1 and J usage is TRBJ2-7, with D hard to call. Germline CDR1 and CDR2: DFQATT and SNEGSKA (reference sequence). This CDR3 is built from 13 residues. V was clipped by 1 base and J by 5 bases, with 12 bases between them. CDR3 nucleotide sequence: TGCAGTGCTAGAGGTCCGACCTTCCACGAGCAGTACTTC. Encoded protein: CSARGPTFHEQYF.

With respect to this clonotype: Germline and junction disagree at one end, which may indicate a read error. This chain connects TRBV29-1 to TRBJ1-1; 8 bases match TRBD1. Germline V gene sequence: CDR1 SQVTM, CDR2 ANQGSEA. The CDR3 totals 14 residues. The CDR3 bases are TGCAGCGCTGTGACAGGGGTGATCGACACTGGAGCTTTCTTT. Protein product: CSAVTGVIDTGAFF. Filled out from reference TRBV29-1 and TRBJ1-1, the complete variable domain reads SAVISQKPSRDICQRGTSLTIQCQVDSQVTMMFWYRQQPGQSLTLIATANQGSEATYESGFVIDKFPISRPNLTFSTLTVSNMSPEDSSIYLCSAVTGVIDTGAFFGQGTRLTVV.

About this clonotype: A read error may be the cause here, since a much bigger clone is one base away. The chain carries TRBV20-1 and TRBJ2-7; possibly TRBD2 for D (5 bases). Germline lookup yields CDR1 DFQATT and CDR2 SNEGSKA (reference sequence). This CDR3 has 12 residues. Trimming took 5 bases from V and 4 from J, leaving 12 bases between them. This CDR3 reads CSAGGWVYEQYF. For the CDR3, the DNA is TGCAGTGCTGGAGGCTGGGTATACGAGCAGTACTTC.

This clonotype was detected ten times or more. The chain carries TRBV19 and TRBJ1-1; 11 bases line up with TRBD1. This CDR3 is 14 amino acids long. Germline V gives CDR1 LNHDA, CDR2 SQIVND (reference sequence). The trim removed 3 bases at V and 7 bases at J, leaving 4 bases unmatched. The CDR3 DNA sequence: TGTGCCAGTAGTATGGACAGGGGGCCCGGTGAAGCTTTCTTT. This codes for CASSMDRGPGEAFF. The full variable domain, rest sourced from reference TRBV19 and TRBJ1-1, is DGGITQSPKYLFRKEGQNVTLSCEQNLNHDAMYWYRQDPGQGLRLIYYSQIVNDFQKGDIAEGYSVSREKKESFPLTVTSAQKNPTAFYLCASSMDRGPGEAFFGQGTRLTVV.

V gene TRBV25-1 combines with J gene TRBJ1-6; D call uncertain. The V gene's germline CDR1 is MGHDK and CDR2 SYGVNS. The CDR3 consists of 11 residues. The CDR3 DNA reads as TGTGGGAGGGTGGTGGATTCACCCCTCCACTTT. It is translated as CGRVVDSPLHF.

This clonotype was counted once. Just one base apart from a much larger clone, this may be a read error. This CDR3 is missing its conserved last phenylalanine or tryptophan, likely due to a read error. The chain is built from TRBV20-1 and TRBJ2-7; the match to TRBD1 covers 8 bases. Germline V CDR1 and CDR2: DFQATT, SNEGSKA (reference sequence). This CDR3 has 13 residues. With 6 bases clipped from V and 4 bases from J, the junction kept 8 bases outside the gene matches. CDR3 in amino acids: CSAAGQGLYEQYC. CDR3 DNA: TGCAGTGCCGCCGGACAGGGATTATACGAGCAGTACTGC.

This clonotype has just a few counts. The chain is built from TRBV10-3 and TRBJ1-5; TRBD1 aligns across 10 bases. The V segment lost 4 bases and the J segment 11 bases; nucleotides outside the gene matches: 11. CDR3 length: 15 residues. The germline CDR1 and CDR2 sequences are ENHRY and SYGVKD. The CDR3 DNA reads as TGTGCCATCAGTGCCCCGACAGGGGGCATGGAGACCCAGCATTTT. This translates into CAISAPTGGMETQHF.

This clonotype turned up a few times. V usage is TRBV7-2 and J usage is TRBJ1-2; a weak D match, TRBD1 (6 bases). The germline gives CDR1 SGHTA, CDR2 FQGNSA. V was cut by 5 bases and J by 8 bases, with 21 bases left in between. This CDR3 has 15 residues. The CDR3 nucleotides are TGTGCCAGCAGCCCCAGACAGGCAACGACGGGGGGCTACACCTTC. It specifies CASSPRQATTGGYTF.

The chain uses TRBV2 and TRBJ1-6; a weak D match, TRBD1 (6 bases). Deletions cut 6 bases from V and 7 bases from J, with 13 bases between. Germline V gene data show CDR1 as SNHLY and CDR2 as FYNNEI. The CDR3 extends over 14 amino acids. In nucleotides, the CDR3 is TGTGCCAGCAGCGCCAACCAGGGGAATTCACCCCTCCACTTT. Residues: CASSANQGNSPLHF.

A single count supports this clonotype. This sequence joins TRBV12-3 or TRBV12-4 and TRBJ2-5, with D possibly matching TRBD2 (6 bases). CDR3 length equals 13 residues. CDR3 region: CASGLGGKETQYF. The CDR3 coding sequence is TGTGCTAGTGGTTTGGGGGGAAAAGAGACCCAGTACTTC.

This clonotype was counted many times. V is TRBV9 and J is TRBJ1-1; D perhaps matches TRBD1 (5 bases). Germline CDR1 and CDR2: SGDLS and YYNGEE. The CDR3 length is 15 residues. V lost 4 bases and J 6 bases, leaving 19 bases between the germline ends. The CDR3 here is CASSWGGETVSEAFF. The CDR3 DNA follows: TGTGCCAGCAGCTGGGGGGGGGAGACGGTGTCTGAAGCTTTCTTT.

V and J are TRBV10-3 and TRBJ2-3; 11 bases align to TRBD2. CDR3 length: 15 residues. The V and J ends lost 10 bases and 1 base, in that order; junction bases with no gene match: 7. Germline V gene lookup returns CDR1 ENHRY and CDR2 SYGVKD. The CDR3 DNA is TGTGCCAGCATTACGACTAGCGGGGGCACAGATACGCAGTATTTT. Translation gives CASITTSGGTDTQYF.

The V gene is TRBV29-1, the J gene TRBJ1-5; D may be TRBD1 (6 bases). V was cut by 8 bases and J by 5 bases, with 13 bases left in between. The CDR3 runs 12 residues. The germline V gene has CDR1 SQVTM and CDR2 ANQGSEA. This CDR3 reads CSSETGYQPQHF. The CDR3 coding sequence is TGCAGCAGTGAAACAGGGTATCAGCCCCAGCATTTT.